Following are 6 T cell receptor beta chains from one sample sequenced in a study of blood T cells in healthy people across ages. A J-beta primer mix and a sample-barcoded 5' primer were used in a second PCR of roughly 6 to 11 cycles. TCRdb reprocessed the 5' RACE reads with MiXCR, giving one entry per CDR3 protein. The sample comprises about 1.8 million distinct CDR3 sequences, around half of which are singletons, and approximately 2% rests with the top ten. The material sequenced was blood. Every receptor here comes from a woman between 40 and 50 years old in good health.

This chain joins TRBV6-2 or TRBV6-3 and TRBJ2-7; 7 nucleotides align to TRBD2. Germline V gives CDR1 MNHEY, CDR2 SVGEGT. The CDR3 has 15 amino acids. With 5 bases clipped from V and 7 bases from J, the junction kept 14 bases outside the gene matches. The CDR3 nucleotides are TGTGCCAGCAGTACCACCACTACGGGAGGAGGGGAGCAGTACTTC. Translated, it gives CASSTTTTGGGEQYF.

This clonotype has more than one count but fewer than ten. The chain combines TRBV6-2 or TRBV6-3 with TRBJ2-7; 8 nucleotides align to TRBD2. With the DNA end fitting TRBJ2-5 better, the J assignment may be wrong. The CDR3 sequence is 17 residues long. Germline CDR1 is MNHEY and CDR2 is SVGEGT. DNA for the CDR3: TGTGCCAGCAGTTACTTGTCAGGAGGGACTAGGATGGAGACCCAGTACTTC. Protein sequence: CASSYLSGGTRMETQYF.

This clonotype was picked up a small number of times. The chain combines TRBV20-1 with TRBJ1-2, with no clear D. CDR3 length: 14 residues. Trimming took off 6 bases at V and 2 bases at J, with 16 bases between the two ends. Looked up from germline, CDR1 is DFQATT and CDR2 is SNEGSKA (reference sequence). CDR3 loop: CSASPGGRNYGYTF. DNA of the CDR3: TGCAGTGCAAGTCCAGGCGGCCGCAACTATGGCTACACCTTC.

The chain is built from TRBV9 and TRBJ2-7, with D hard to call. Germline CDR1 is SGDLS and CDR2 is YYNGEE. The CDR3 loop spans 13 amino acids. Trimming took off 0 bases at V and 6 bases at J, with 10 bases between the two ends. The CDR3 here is CASSVDPGSEQYF. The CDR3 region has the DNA TGTGCCAGCAGCGTAGATCCGGGTTCCGAGCAGTACTTC.

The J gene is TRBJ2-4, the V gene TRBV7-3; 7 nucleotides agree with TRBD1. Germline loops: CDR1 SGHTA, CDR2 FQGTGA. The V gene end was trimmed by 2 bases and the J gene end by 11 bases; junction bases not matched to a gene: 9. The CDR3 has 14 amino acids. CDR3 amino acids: CASSLSGQDGVQYF. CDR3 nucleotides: TGTGCCAGCAGCTTATCCGGACAGGACGGGGTTCAGTACTTC. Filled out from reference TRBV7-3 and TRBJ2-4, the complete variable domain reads GAGVSQTPSNKVTEKGKYVELRCDPISGHTALYWYRQSLGQGPEFLIYFQGTGAADDSGLPNDRFFAVRPEGSVSTLKIQRTERGDSAVYLCASSLSGQDGVQYFGAGTRLSVL.

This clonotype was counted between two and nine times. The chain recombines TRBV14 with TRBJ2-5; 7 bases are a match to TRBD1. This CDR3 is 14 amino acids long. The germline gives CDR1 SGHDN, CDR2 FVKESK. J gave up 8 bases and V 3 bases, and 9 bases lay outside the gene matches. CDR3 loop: CASSQAQTGTTQYF. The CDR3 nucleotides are TGTGCCAGCAGCCAGGCTCAGACAGGGACCACCCAGTACTTC.